This T cell receptor beta chain comes out of a study of OX40 agonist ivuxolimab in advanced cancers. Overall study: Enrolled patients in dose escalation had cancers that were hepatocellular carcinoma, melanoma, renal cell or head and neck cancer.

Some clones are missing from TCRdb's copy, which holds only in-frame ones; the method was immunoSEQ multiplex PCR. The sample consists of 65,000 to 80,000 clones, nearly 95% of them appearing once. Trimming took 4 bases from V and 5 from J; bases not matched to a gene: 12. The CDR3 is 16 residues long. Germline V gene sequence: CDR1 LGHNA, CDR2 YSLEER. The chain joins TRBV4-3 to TRBJ2-3, with 7 bases aligning to TRBD2. The receptor was isolated from an adult with an advanced solid tumor such as melanoma, head and neck, liver or kidney cancer. Sequenced here: CD4+ or CD8+ T cells sorted from blood, sampled in a trial of the OX40 agonist ivuxolimab. CDR3 protein: CASSLPGLPLGDTQYF. As DNA, the CDR3 is TGCGCCAGCAGCCTGCCGGGACTACCGTTAGGAGATACGCAGTATTTT.